Included here is one TCR beta chain sequence, with context. The source of the sample is a study of blood T cell repertoires in COVID-19. The wider study: Nucleic acid was either cDNA or gDNA, and it came from T cells, B-cell-depleted T cells, or PBMCs.

TCRdb keeps only in-frame clones here, not all; method: immunoSEQ multiplex PCR. This table holds about 200,000 clones, over 75% found once. CDR1 and CDR2 from the germline V gene are SEHNR and FQNEAQ (reference sequence). Trimming cost V 6 bases and J 1 base, with 18 bases left between them. The CDR3 runs 16 residues. The chain joins TRBV7-9 to TRBJ2-5; perhaps TRBD2 as D (5 bases). The receptor comes from a man in his fifties or sixties with acute or convalescent COVID-19. The sequenced material came from peripheral blood. The CDR3 nucleotides read TGTGCCAGCAGTCCGGGAACGACGACCCGCCAAGAGACCCAGTACTTC. Protein: CASSPGTTTRQETQYF.